This record concerns one T cell receptor (beta chain) sequence. No antigen is known for it. The PCR ran on 60 Vbeta and 13 Jbeta primers. Sequenced by immunoSEQ multiplex PCR; TCRdb stores in-frame clones only, minus some. Found here are 120,000 or so clones, over 65% of them singletons; the top ten hold 13%. These data are taken from a study of cytomegalovirus exposure and HLA in healthy donors. Study-wide background: The study placed around 80% of its approximately 360 genotyped donors in the Caucasian-associated ancestry cluster.

Findings of the study overall: In a later analysis, V- and J-gene trimming of beta chains associated with a DCLRE1C missense variant, replicated independently. Researchers counted around 180 TCR beta chains as cytomegalovirus-associated.

After removal of 0 bases from V and 9 bases from J, the junction contained 5 bases not matched to a gene. Germline CDR1 SGHRS, CDR2 YFSETQ. The length of the CDR3 is 15 residues. Donors in the study were healthy people who gave bone marrow. The chain uses TRBV5-1 and TRBJ1-4; 10 bases are a match to TRBD1. The origin of this receptor is a man aged 25-40 years in good health and CMV-seropositive. Sequencing input: PBMCs. As DNA, the CDR3 is TGCGCCAGCAGCTTGGAAGGGACAGGGGAGAAAAAACTGTTTTTT. It yields the protein CASSLEGTGEKKLFF.